A selection of T cell receptor beta chains follows, all from one sample in a study of neoadjuvant anti-PD-1 for oral cavity cancer. The data were produced by immunoSEQ multiplex PCR, yet TCRdb's version contains in-frame clones alone and is incomplete. This sample has tens of thousands of clones, with 65% to 80% found just once. The sequencing used PBMCs, collected before nivolumab (anti-PD-1) treatment. These receptors were taken from a person aged 40 to 85 with oral cavity squamous cell carcinoma. The CDR3 runs from the conserved cysteine through the conserved F or W. Fields, in order: CDR3 protein, CDR3 DNA, D gene, clone size, V gene, J gene. D genes are given only for firm matches. Size is stated for part of the rows, as once, few or many counts, or as a class when the clone is expanded.

cdr3_aa: CASSSTRTSGRGTGELFF; cdr3_nt: TGTGCCAGCAGCTCGACCAGGACTAGCGGGAGGGGAACCGGGGAGCTGTTTTTT; d_call: TRBD2; clone_size: NA; v_call: TRBV11-2; j_call: TRBJ2-2
cdr3_aa: CASRPRQPYYEQYF; cdr3_nt: TGTGCCAGCCGCCCGAGGCAACCCTACTACGAGCAGTACTTC; d_call: NA; clone_size: few; v_call: TRBV28; j_call: TRBJ2-7
cdr3_aa: CASSLVQHYGYTF; cdr3_nt: TGTGCCAGCAGCTTAGTACAGCACTATGGCTACACCTTC; d_call: NA; clone_size: NA; v_call: TRBV7-2; j_call: TRBJ1-2
cdr3_aa: CASSPQGLGNQPQHF; cdr3_nt: TGTGCCAGCAGTCCACAGGGACTTGGCAATCAGCCCCAGCATTTT; d_call: NA; clone_size: NA; v_call: TRBV27; j_call: TRBJ1-5
cdr3_aa: CASSLVSDSSGNTIYF; cdr3_nt: TGTGCCAGCAGCTTGGTGTCAGATTCCTCTGGAAACACCATATATTTT; d_call: NA; clone_size: NA; v_call: TRBV5-6; j_call: TRBJ1-3
cdr3_aa: CASSSARMSADTQYF; cdr3_nt: TGCGCCAGCAGCTCTGCCAGGATGAGCGCAGATACGCAGTATTTT; d_call: NA; clone_size: NA; v_call: TRBV5-1; j_call: TRBJ2-3
cdr3_aa: CASSSEGETQYF; cdr3_nt: TGTGCCAGCAGCTCAGAGGGGGAGACCCAGTACTTC; d_call: NA; clone_size: NA; v_call: TRBV7-6; j_call: TRBJ2-5
cdr3_aa: CASSQAGVSGYTF; cdr3_nt: TGTGCCAGCAGCCAAGCTGGGGTTAGTGGCTACACCTTC; d_call: NA; clone_size: many; v_call: TRBV14; j_call: TRBJ1-2
cdr3_aa: CASSLAQGNEQFF; cdr3_nt: TGTGCCAGCAGCTTAGCGCAGGGGAATGAGCAGTTCTTC; d_call: NA; clone_size: NA; v_call: TRBV7-2; j_call: TRBJ2-1
cdr3_aa: CASSVAGDGYGQYF; cdr3_nt: TGTGCCAGCAGTGTGGCGGGGGACGGCTATGGGCAGTACTTC; d_call: TRBD2; clone_size: NA; v_call: TRBV6-1; j_call: TRBJ2-7
cdr3_aa: CASSWASGRAETQYF; cdr3_nt: TGCGCCAGCAGCTGGGCTAGCGGGAGGGCCGAGACCCAGTACTTC; d_call: TRBD2; clone_size: NA; v_call: TRBV5-1; j_call: TRBJ2-5
cdr3_aa: CASSMGLGGAQPQHF; cdr3_nt: TGTGCCAGTAGTATGGGGCTGGGGGGGGCCCAGCCCCAGCATTTT; d_call: NA; clone_size: NA; v_call: TRBV19; j_call: TRBJ1-5
cdr3_aa: CASSAQQGRTEAFF; cdr3_nt: TGTGCCAGCAGTGCCCAACAGGGTAGAACTGAAGCTTTCTTT; d_call: NA; clone_size: NA; v_call: TRBV6-4; j_call: TRBJ1-1
cdr3_aa: CSVDAGVIHEQFF; cdr3_nt: TGCAGCGTTGACGCGGGAGTAATACATGAGCAGTTCTTC; d_call: TRBD2; clone_size: NA; v_call: TRBV29-1; j_call: TRBJ2-1
cdr3_aa: CASSSTGSGNSPLHF; cdr3_nt: TGTGCCAGCAGTTCCACAGGGTCGGGTAATTCACCCCTCCACTTT; d_call: NA; clone_size: NA; v_call: TRBV6-5; j_call: TRBJ1-6
cdr3_aa: CASGEVGAGQPQHF; cdr3_nt: TGTGCCAGCGGGGAGGTTGGGGCAGGGCAGCCCCAGCATTTT; d_call: NA; clone_size: few; v_call: TRBV2; j_call: TRBJ1-5
cdr3_aa: CASSSGARVRGQPQHF; cdr3_nt: TGTGCCAGCAGTTCCGGGGCCCGGGTACGTGGTCAGCCCCAGCATTTT; d_call: NA; clone_size: few; v_call: TRBV6-6; j_call: TRBJ1-5
cdr3_aa: CASSDPPGTGPYGYTF; cdr3_nt: TGCGCCAGCAGTGACCCTCCTGGGACAGGACCCTATGGCTACACCTTC; d_call: TRBD1; clone_size: NA; v_call: TRBV10-2; j_call: TRBJ1-2
cdr3_aa: CASSVTLAAITDTQYF; cdr3_nt: TGTGCCAGCAGCGTAACCCTAGCGGCTATCACAGATACGCAGTATTTT; d_call: TRBD2; clone_size: NA; v_call: TRBV9; j_call: TRBJ2-3
cdr3_aa: CATQTGYTEAFF; cdr3_nt: TGTGCCACCCAGACAGGGTACACTGAAGCTTTCTTT; d_call: TRBD1; clone_size: NA; v_call: TRBV2; j_call: TRBJ1-1
cdr3_aa: CASSHLGDSTDTQYF; cdr3_nt: TGCGCCAGCAGCCATCTGGGGGATAGCACAGATACGCAGTATTTT; d_call: NA; clone_size: NA; v_call: TRBV5-1; j_call: TRBJ2-3
cdr3_aa: CASSAALRDTKNIQYF; cdr3_nt: TGTGCCAGCAGCGCGGCATTGCGGGACACGAAAAACATTCAGTACTTC; d_call: NA; clone_size: once; v_call: TRBV9; j_call: TRBJ2-4
cdr3_aa: CASSLAGIQETQYF; cdr3_nt: TGTGCCAGCAGCCTCGCAGGGATCCAAGAGACCCAGTACTTC; d_call: NA; clone_size: NA; v_call: TRBV5-4; j_call: TRBJ2-5
cdr3_aa: CASNSPGTGGTGELFF; cdr3_nt: TGTGCCAGCAATTCCCCCGGGACAGGGGGCACCGGGGAGCTGTTTTTT; d_call: TRBD1; clone_size: NA; v_call: TRBV25-1; j_call: TRBJ2-2
cdr3_aa: CASSSRPGGPFEQFF; cdr3_nt: TGTGCCAGCAGCTCCCGCCCGGGAGGGCCTTTTGAGCAGTTCTTC; d_call: TRBD2; clone_size: NA; v_call: TRBV7-3; j_call: TRBJ2-1
cdr3_aa: CASHGRTSYEQYF; cdr3_nt: TGTGCCAGCCACGGGAGGACCAGCTACGAGCAGTACTTC; d_call: TRBD2; clone_size: NA; v_call: TRBV7-9; j_call: TRBJ2-7
cdr3_aa: CASSFSGASSYEQYF; cdr3_nt: TGTGCCAGCAGCTTTAGCGGGGCTTCCTCCTACGAGCAGTACTTC; d_call: TRBD2; clone_size: NA; v_call: TRBV7-2; j_call: TRBJ2-7
cdr3_aa: CASSLDKGATYGYTF; cdr3_nt: TGTGCCAGCAGCTTAGATAAGGGGGCGACCTATGGCTACACCTTC; d_call: TRBD1; clone_size: NA; v_call: TRBV11-2; j_call: TRBJ1-2
cdr3_aa: CASSGSGGVHTQYF; cdr3_nt: TGCGCCAGCAGTGGTAGCGGGGGGGTTCATACGCAGTATTTT; d_call: TRBD2; clone_size: NA; v_call: TRBV10-2; j_call: TRBJ2-3
cdr3_aa: CASSPRDSRAANEKLFF; cdr3_nt: TGCGCCAGCAGCCCACGGGACAGCCGGGCGGCTAATGAAAAACTGTTTTTT; d_call: TRBD1; clone_size: NA; v_call: TRBV4-1; j_call: TRBJ1-4
cdr3_aa: CAISESSGDRGYNSPLHF; cdr3_nt: TGTGCCATCAGTGAGTCGTCTGGGGACAGGGGCTATAATTCACCCCTCCACTTT; d_call: TRBD1; clone_size: NA; v_call: TRBV10-3; j_call: TRBJ1-6
cdr3_aa: CASSLSGGTGELFF; cdr3_nt: TGTGCCAGCAGCTTATCGGGTGGGACCGGGGAGCTGTTTTTT; d_call: NA; clone_size: NA; v_call: TRBV7-8; j_call: TRBJ2-2
cdr3_aa: CASRPAERRKGTQYF; cdr3_nt: TGTGCCAGCAGACCCGCAGAGCGGAGGAAGGGGACCCAGTACTTC; d_call: NA; clone_size: NA; v_call: TRBV27; j_call: TRBJ2-5
cdr3_aa: CAWSAVQGLTLTEQYF; cdr3_nt: TGTGCCTGGAGCGCGGTTCAGGGACTCACTCTAACCGAGCAGTACTTC; d_call: NA; clone_size: medium-sized; v_call: TRBV30; j_call: TRBJ2-7
cdr3_aa: CASSTPGQANYEQYF; cdr3_nt: TGTGCCAGCAGTACTCCGGGACAGGCTAACTACGAGCAGTACTTC; d_call: TRBD1; clone_size: NA; v_call: TRBV28; j_call: TRBJ2-7
cdr3_aa: CASSSGRIYEQYF; cdr3_nt: TGTGCCAGCAGTTCGGGCAGAATCTACGAGCAGTACTTC; d_call: NA; clone_size: NA; v_call: TRBV27; j_call: TRBJ2-7
cdr3_aa: CASSLAGLGAEQYF; cdr3_nt: TGTGCCAGCAGCTTGGCGGGGCTGGGGGCCGAGCAGTACTTC; d_call: NA; clone_size: NA; v_call: TRBV5-4; j_call: TRBJ2-7
cdr3_aa: CASSQEGSKQETQYF; cdr3_nt: TGCGCCAGCAGCCAAGAGGGCAGCAAGCAAGAGACCCAGTACTTC; d_call: NA; clone_size: NA; v_call: TRBV4-1; j_call: TRBJ2-5
cdr3_aa: CAWSVRGNYGYTF; cdr3_nt: TGTGCCTGGAGTGTAAGGGGAAACTATGGCTACACCTTC; d_call: NA; clone_size: NA; v_call: TRBV30; j_call: TRBJ1-2
cdr3_aa: CASSLYGLADSTGELFF; cdr3_nt: TGTGCCAGCAGCTTATATGGACTAGCGGATTCCACCGGGGAGCTGTTTTTT; d_call: TRBD2; clone_size: once; v_call: TRBV7-3; j_call: TRBJ2-2
cdr3_aa: CATSRDWGGEAFF; cdr3_nt: TGTGCCACCAGCAGAGATTGGGGCGGTGAAGCTTTCTTT; d_call: NA; clone_size: NA; v_call: TRBV15; j_call: TRBJ1-1